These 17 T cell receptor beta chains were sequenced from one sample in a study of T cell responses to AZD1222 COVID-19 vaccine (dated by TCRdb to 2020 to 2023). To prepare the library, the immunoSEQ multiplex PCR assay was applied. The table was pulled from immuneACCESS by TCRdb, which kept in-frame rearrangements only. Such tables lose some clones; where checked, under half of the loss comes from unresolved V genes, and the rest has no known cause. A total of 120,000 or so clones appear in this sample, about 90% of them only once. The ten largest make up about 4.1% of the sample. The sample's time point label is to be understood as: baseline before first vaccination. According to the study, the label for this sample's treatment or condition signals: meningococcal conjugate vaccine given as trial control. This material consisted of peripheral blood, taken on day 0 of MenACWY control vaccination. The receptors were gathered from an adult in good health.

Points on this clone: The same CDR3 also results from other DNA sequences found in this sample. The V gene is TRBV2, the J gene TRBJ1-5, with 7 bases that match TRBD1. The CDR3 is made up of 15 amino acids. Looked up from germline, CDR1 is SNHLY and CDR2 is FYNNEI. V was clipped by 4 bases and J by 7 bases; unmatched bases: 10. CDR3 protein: CASSVSWTGGQPQHF. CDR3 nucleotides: TGTGCCAGCAGTGTGTCGTGGACAGGTGGGCAGCCCCAGCATTTT.

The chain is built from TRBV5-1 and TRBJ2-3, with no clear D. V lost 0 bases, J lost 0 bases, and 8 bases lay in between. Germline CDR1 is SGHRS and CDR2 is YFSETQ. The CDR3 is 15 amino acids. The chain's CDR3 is CASSLGGISTDTQYF. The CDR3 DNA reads TGCGCCAGCAGCTTGGGGGGAATTAGCACAGATACGCAGTATTTT.

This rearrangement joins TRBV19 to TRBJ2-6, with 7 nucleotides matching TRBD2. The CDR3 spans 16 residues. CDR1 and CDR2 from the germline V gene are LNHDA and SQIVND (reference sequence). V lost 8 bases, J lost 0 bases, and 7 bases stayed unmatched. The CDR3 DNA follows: TGTGCCAGTCGGGCCTGGGGGGGCTCTGGGGCCAACGTCCTGACTTTC. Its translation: CASRAWGGSGANVLTF.

Here the CDR3 DNA reads TGTGCCAGCAGCGCTCTGACAGGGGGCTCGAACACCGGGGAGCTGTTTTTT. This encodes CASSALTGGSNTGELFF. The rearrangement joins TRBV9 to TRBJ2-2; 10 nucleotides align to TRBD1. J was trimmed by 0 bases and V by 3 bases; bases with no gene match: 5. CDR1 and CDR2 (germline): SGDLS, YYNGEE. This CDR3 has 17 residues. The whole variable domain, remainder taken from reference TRBV9 and TRBJ2-2, is DSGVTQTPKHLITATGQRVTLRCSPRSGDLSVYWYQQSLDQGLQFLIQYYNGEERAKGNILERFSAQQFPDLHSELNLSSLELGDSALYFCASSALTGGSNTGELFFGEGSRLTVL.

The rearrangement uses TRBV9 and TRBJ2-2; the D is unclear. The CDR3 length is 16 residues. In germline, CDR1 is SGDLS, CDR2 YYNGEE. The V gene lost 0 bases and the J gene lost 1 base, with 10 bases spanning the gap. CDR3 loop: CASSVATGGNTGELFF. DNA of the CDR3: TGTGCCAGCAGCGTAGCTACGGGCGGGAACACCGGGGAGCTGTTTTTT. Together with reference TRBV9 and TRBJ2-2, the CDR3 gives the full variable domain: DSGVTQTPKHLITATGQRVTLRCSPRSGDLSVYWYQQSLDQGLQFLIQYYNGEERAKGNILERFSAQQFPDLHSELNLSSLELGDSALYFCASSVATGGNTGELFFGEGSRLTVL.

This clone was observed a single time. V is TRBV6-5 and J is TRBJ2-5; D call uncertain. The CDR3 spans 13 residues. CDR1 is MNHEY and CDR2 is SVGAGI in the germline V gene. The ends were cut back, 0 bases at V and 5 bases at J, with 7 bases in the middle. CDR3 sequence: CASSYSLGETQYF. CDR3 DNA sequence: TGTGCCAGCAGTTACTCGCTGGGGGAGACCCAGTACTTC.

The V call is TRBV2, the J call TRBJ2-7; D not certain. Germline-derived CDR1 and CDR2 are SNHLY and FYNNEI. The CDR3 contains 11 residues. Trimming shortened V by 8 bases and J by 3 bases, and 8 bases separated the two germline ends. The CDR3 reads CASGDNYEQYV. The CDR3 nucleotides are TGTGCCAGCGGAGACAACTACGAGCAGTACGTC.

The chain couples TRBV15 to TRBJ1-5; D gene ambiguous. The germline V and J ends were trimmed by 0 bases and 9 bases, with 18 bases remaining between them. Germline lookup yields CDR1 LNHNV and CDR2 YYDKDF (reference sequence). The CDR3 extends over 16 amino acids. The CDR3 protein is CATSRDGGSPSRPQHF. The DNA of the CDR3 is TGTGCCACCAGCAGAGATGGAGGTAGCCCCTCCCGGCCCCAGCATTTT.

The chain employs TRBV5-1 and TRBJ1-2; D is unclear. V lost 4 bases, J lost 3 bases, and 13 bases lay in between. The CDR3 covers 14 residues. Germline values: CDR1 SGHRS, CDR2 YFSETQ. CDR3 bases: TGCGCCAGCAGCACGAGGTTCGGGGACTATGGCTACACCTTC. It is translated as CASSTRFGDYGYTF.

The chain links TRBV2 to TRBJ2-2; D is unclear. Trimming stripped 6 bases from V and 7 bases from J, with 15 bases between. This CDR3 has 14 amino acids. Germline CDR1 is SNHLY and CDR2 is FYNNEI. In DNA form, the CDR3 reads TGTGCCAGCAGGGCTAAATCCGGGTACGGGGAGCTGTTTTTT. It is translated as CASRAKSGYGELFF.

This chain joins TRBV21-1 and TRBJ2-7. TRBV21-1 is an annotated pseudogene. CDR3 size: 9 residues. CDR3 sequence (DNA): TGTGCCAGCGCCCCCTTCGATTACTTC. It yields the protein CASAPFDYF.

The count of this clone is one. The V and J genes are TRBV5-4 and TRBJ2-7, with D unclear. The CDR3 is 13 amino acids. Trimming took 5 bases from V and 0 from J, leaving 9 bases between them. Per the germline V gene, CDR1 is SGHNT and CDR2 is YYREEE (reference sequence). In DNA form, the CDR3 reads TGTGCCAGCAGTTCCAGTTCCTCCTACGAGCAGTACTTC. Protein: CASSSSSSYEQYF. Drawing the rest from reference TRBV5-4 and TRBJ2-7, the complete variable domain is ETGVTQSPTHLIKTRGQQVTLRCSSQSGHNTVSWYQQALGQGPQFIFQYYREEENGRGNFPPRFSGLQFPNYSSELNVNALELDDSALYLCASSSSSSYEQYFGPGTRLTVT.

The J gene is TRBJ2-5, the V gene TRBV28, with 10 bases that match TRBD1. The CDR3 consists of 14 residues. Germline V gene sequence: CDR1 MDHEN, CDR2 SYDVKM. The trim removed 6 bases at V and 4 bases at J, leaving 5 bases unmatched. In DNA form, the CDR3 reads TGTGCCAGCAGCGACAGGGGGCGGGGAGAGACCCAGTACTTC. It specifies CASSDRGRGETQYF.

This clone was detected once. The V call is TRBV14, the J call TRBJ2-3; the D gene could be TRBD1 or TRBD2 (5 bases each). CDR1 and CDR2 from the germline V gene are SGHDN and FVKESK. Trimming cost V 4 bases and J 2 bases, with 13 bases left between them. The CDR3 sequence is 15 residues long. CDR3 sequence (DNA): TGTGCCAGCAGCCGTCGGGACGGGTACACAGATACGCAGTATTTT. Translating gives CASSRRDGYTDTQYF.

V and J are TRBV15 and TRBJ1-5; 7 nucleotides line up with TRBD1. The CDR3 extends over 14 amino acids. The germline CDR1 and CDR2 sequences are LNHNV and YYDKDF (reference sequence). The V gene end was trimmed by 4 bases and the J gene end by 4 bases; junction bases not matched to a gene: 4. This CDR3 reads CATSTTGRNQPQHF. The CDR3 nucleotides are TGTGCCACCAGCACGACAGGGAGAAATCAGCCCCAGCATTTT.

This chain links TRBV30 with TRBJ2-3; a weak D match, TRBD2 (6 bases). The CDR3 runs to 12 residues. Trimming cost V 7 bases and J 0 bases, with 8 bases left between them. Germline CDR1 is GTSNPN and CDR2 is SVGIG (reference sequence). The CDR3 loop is CASAGSTDTQYF. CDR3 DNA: TGTGCCTCCGCGGGGAGCACAGATACGCAGTATTTT.

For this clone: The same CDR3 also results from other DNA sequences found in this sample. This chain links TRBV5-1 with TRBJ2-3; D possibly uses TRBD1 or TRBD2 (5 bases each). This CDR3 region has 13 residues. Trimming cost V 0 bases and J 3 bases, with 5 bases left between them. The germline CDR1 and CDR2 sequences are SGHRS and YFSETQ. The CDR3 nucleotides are TGCGCCAGCAGCTTGGGGGGGACAGATACGCAGTATTTT. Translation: CASSLGGTDTQYF.